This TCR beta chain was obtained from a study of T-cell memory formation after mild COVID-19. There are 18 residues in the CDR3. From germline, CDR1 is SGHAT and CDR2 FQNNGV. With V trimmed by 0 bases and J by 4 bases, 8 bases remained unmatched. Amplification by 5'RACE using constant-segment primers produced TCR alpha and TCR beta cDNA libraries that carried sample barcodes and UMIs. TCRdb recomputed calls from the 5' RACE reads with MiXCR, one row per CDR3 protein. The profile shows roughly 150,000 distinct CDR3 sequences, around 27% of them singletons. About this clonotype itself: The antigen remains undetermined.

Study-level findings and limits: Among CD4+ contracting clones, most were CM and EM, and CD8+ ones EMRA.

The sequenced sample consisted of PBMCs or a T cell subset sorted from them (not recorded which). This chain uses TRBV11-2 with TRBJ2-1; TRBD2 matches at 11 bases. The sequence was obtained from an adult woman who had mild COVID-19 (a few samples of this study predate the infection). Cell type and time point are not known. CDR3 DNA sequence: TGTGCCAGCAGCTTAGAGTCCCTAGCGGGAGGACCATACAATGAGCAGTTCTTC. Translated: CASSLESLAGGPYNEQFF.